This TCR beta chain was identified in a study of T cell responses to AZD1222 COVID-19 vaccine. Findings of the study overall: Repertoire sampling was restricted to post-peak T cell response timepoints. Reportedly, nearly half the spike-specific TCRs target unmutated variant regions. Females made up more of the donors, who were largely white British, and clonal diversity may have come out too low.

It was second doses at about 4 or about 12 weeks that were pooled. Generated by immunoSEQ multiplex PCR, the TCRdb table keeps only in-frame clones and is missing some. The sample has roughly 50,000 clones; 65% to 90% are singletons. V lost 7 bases to trimming and J lost 4 bases, with 21 bases between them. This CDR3 is 16 amino acids long. Germline CDR1 MNHEY, CDR2 SMNVEV (reference sequence). As concerns this clone: The antigen remains undetermined.

The V gene is TRBV27, the J gene TRBJ2-3; D is uncertain. The sample here was peripheral blood, taken 28 days after the second AZD1222 dose. This receptor was obtained from an adult who received the AZD1222 COVID-19 vaccine. The CDR3 region has the DNA TGTGCCAGCACTCCTTGGACGTCGCCGAAGGCAGATACGCAGTATTTT. Protein sequence: CASTPWTSPKADTQYF.